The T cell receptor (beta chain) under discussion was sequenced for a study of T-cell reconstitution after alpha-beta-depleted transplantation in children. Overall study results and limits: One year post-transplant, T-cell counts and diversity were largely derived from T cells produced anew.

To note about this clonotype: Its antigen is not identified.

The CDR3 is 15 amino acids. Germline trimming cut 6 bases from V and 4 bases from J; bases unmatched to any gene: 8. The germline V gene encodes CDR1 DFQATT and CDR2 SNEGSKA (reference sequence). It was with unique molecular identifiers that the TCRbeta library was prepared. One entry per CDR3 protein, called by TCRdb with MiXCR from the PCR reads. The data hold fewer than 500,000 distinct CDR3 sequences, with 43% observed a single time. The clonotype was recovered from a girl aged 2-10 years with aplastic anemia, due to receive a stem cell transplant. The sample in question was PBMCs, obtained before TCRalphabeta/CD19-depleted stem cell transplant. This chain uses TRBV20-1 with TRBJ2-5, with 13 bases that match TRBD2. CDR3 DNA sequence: TGCAGTGCCACTAGGACTAGCGGGAGCTCAGAGACCCAGTACTTC. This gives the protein CSATRTSGSSETQYF.